A selection of T cell receptor beta chains follows, all from one sample in a study of blood T cell repertoires in COVID-19. Measured with immunoSEQ multiplex PCR; TCRdb has only the in-frame clones, and not every one. This table holds 340,000 or so clones, over 70% found once. The sample consisted of peripheral blood. The receptors shown here come from a man younger than 40 with active or convalescent COVID-19. The CDR3 runs from the conserved cysteine through the conserved F or W. A D gene is named only where the DNA matches it firmly. The size of a clone is reported for some rows only, either as once, few or many, or as a class for expanded clones.

CDR3aa | CDR3nt | j_gene | v_gene | abundance | d_gene
CASSYQGESQYF | TGTGCCAGCAGTTATCAGGGGGAGTCACAGTACTTC | TRBJ2-7 | TRBV6-5 | many | TRBD1
CASSSPMAGEVDTQYF | TGTGCCAGCAGTTCCCCGATGGCGGGGGAGGTAGATACGCAGTATTTT | TRBJ2-3 | TRBV6-5 | once | TRBD2
CAWTRGMGSGNIQYF | TGTGCCTGGACTCGAGGGATGGGGTCCGGTAACATTCAGTACTTC | TRBJ2-4 | TRBV30 | NA | NA
CASSLDRVGNQPQHF | TGCGCCAGCAGCCTTGACAGGGTCGGCAATCAGCCCCAGCATTTT | TRBJ1-5 | TRBV4-3 | NA | TRBD1
CASSYYGSSGNTIYF | TGTGCCAGCAGCTACTATGGGTCCTCTGGAAACACCATATATTTT | TRBJ1-3 | TRBV5-4 | few | NA
CASSQYRFF | TGTGCCAGCAGCCAGTACAGATTCTTC | TRBJ2-1 | TRBV3-1/TRBV3-2 | NA | NA
CASSVFEASDEQFF | TGTGCCAGCAGCGTTTTTGAGGCTAGCGATGAGCAGTTCTTC | TRBJ2-1 | TRBV7-2 | NA | NA
CASSQEAEGYEQYF | TGTGCCAGCAGCCAAGAGGCGGAGGGCTACGAGCAGTACTTC | TRBJ2-7 | TRBV4-2 | NA | NA
CASSLAGQKSQYF | TGTGCCAGCAGTTTGGCGGGCCAGAAGAGCCAGTACTTC | TRBJ2-5 | TRBV12-3/TRBV12-4 | few | NA
CASSQSTGKSNYGYTF | TGTGCCAGCAGCCAATCCACAGGGAAATCTAACTATGGCTACACCTTC | TRBJ1-2 | TRBV4-2 | NA | NA
CASSSRQLLTNEKLFF | TGTGCCAGCAGCTCCAGACAGCTCCTAACTAATGAAAAACTGTTTTTT | TRBJ1-4 | TRBV7-8 | once | NA
CASSPSAAEDTQYF | TGTGCCAGCAGCCCTTCTGCGGCGGAAGATACGCAGTATTTT | TRBJ2-3 | TRBV7-3 | NA | NA
CSARSHYGYTF | TGCAGTGCTAGGAGTCACTATGGCTACACCTTC | TRBJ1-2 | TRBV20-1 | NA | NA
CASIELVETQYF | TGTGCCAGCATCGAACTGGTAGAGACCCAGTACTTC | TRBJ2-5 | TRBV7-9 | NA | NA
CASSQGGQPSYNEQFF | TGCGCCAGCAGCCAAGGTGGGCAGCCCTCCTACAATGAGCAGTTCTTC | TRBJ2-1 | TRBV4-1 | NA | NA
CASSLVASSTDTQYF | TGTGCCAGCAGCTTAGTAGCCTCTAGCACAGATACGCAGTATTTT | TRBJ2-3 | TRBV7-2 | once | NA
CASSFRLAGSNEQFF | TGTGCCAGCAGCTTCAGACTAGCGGGAAGCAATGAGCAGTTCTTC | TRBJ2-1 | TRBV11-1 | NA | TRBD2
CASSLAPGLYNEQFF | TGTGCCAGCAGCTTAGCCCCAGGCCTCTACAATGAGCAGTTCTTC | TRBJ2-1 | TRBV11-2 | NA | NA
CASSQVRGETQYF | TGCGCCAGCAGCCAAGTTCGGGGGGAGACCCAGTACTTC | TRBJ2-5 | TRBV4-1 | NA | NA
CAWSVGGGRVGETQYF | TGTGCCTGGAGTGTGGGAGGCGGGAGGGTTGGAGAGACCCAGTACTTC | TRBJ2-5 | TRBV30 | NA | TRBD2
CASSVVAGGWGELFF | TGTGCCAGCAGCGTAGTTGCGGGAGGTTGGGGGGAGCTGTTTTTT | TRBJ2-2 | TRBV9 | NA | TRBD2
CASSLARGKWFEQYF | TGTGCCAGCAGCTTAGCGCGGGGGAAATGGTTCGAGCAGTACTTC | TRBJ2-7 | TRBV7-2 | NA | TRBD2
CATFKASGNIQYF | TGTGCCACCTTCAAGGCTAGCGGAAACATTCAGTACTTC | TRBJ2-4 | TRBV6-5 | NA | TRBD2
CSSSPATRNEQFF | TGCAGCTCCTCGCCGGCGACTCGGAATGAGCAGTTCTTC | TRBJ2-1 | TRBV29-1 | NA | NA
CASSYPPGTGNTIYF | TGTGCCAGCAGCTACCCGCCGGGAACTGGAAACACCATATATTTT | TRBJ1-3 | TRBV7-8 | NA | NA
CASSSGLAGGPATDTQYF | TGCGCCAGCAGCTCGGGACTAGCGGGAGGCCCGGCCACAGATACGCAGTATTTT | TRBJ2-3 | TRBV5-1 | NA | TRBD2
CAISESLRQDTQYF | TGTGCCATCAGTGAGTCACTACGTCAAGATACGCAGTATTTT | TRBJ2-3 | TRBV10-3 | NA | NA